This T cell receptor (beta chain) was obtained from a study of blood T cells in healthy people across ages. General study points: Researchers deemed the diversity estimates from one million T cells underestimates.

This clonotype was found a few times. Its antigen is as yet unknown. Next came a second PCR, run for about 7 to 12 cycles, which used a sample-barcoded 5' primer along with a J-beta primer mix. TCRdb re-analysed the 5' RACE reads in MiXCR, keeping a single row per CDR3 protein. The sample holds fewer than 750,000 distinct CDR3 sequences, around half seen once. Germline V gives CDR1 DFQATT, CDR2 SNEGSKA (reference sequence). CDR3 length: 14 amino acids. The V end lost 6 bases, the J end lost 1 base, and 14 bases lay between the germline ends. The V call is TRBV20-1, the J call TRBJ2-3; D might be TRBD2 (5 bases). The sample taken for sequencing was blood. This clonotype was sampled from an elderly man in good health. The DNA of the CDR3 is TGCAGTGCCAACTTCCCGGAGGGCACAGATACGCAGTATTTT. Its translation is CSANFPEGTDTQYF.